These 5 T cell receptor beta chains were all obtained from the same sample, sequenced in a study of blood T cell repertoires in COVID-19. The protocol was immunoSEQ multiplex PCR, while the TCRdb copy is restricted to in-frame clones and leaves out a portion. The sample includes 55,000 to 70,000 clones, over 70% of them seen just once. Sequenced material: peripheral blood. All receptors derive from a man aged 55-75 years with acute or convalescent COVID-19.

The CDR3 DNA is TGTGCCAGCAGTCCGAACAGGGGGCGAACTGAAGCTTTCTTT. It codes for CASSPNRGRTEAFF. This sequence joins TRBV27 and TRBJ1-1; TRBD1 matches 9 bases. Trimming took 5 bases from V and 5 from J; bases not matched to a gene: 6. The CDR3 runs to 14 residues. Germline loops: CDR1 MNHEY, CDR2 SMNVEV (reference sequence).

A single count supports this clone. The rearrangement joins TRBV6-5 to TRBJ2-3, with a possible D match to TRBD1 (7 bases). Deletions cut 9 bases from V and 3 bases from J, with 16 bases between. This CDR3 spans 14 amino acids. Germline V CDR1 and CDR2: MNHEY, SVGAGI. CDR3 sequence reads: CASRRGQLTDTQYF. The CDR3 nucleotides read TGTGCCAGTCGGAGGGGGCAGCTTACAGATACGCAGTATTTT.

The chain joins TRBV28 to TRBJ1-1, with 8 bases lining up with TRBD1. The junction had 12 bases not matched to a gene; V was cut back by 3 bases and J by 3 bases. Germline-derived CDR1 and CDR2 are MDHEN and SYDVKM. The CDR3 loop spans 17 amino acids. CDR3 in amino acids: CASSFGAQGARYTEAFF. Written as DNA, the CDR3 is TGTGCCAGCAGTTTCGGGGCCCAGGGGGCGCGGTACACTGAAGCTTTCTTT.

V and J are TRBV14 and TRBJ2-5, with 7 bases aligning to TRBD1. Germline lookup yields CDR1 SGHDN and CDR2 FVKESK. The CDR3 is 16 residues long. V dropped 0 bases and J dropped 7; count of bases not matched to a gene: 11. The CDR3 loop reads CASSQDDRTGRGTQYF. The CDR3 nucleotides read TGTGCCAGCAGCCAAGATGACAGGACAGGACGTGGGACCCAGTACTTC.

This clone came up many times. This chain connects TRBV24-1 to TRBJ2-3, with 8 bases lining up with TRBD1. The CDR3 runs 19 residues. The V gene's germline CDR1 is KGHDR and CDR2 SFDVKD. V gave up 2 bases and J gave up 0 bases; unmatched junction bases: 12. The CDR3 sequence: CATSDSGKQGEKSTDTQYF. CDR3 coding DNA: TGTGCCACCAGTGATTCGGGGAAACAGGGGGAAAAGAGCACAGATACGCAGTATTTT.